A single sample is the source of the 8 T cell receptor beta chains below, sequenced in a study of T cells in women clearing cervical HPV infection. Only in-frame clones appear in the TCRdb table, and some are missing; sequencing was by immunoSEQ multiplex PCR. The sample totals about 32,000 clones. The specimen was blood buffy coat. These receptors originate from a woman aged 18-70 years with a cervical HPV16 infection that either progressed to CIN3+ or cleared (not recorded which).

As for this clone: The read falls 3 residues short of the CDR3 end, and the missing part is taken from the germline J gene. This sequence joins TRBV7-7 and TRBJ2-5; no definite D call. The CDR3 is 13 amino acids. Trimming removed 1 base at V and 5 bases at J, with 8 bases between. Looked up from germline, CDR1 is SSHAT and CDR2 is FNYEAQ (reference sequence). Incomplete CDR3 DNA: TGTGCCAGCAGCTTAGTCTATATGGAGACC. Its protein product is CASSLVYMET. The full CDR3 sequence reads CASSLVYMETQYF.

For this clone: The CDR3 end lies 3 residues beyond the end of the read and is filled in from the germline J gene. The J gene is TRBJ1-2, the V gene TRBV7-9; TRBD1 matches 7 bases. This CDR3 contains 15 residues. Germline V gene data show CDR1 as SEHNR and CDR2 as FQNEAQ (reference sequence). Partial CDR3 DNA: TGTGCCAGCAGCTTCGACAGGGCGACCTACAATGAC. This codes for CASSFDRATYND. The CDR3 reads in full as CASSFDRATYNDYTF.

As to this clone: The read stops 3 residues short of the end of the CDR3; the missing end is completed from the germline J gene. The V call is TRBV7-9, the J call TRBJ2-7, with TRBD2 as a possible D gene (6 bases). Germline V gene data show CDR1 as SEHNR and CDR2 as FQNEAQ (reference sequence). Between the trimmed V and J ends, which lost 5 bases and 5 bases, there was a span of 16 bases. The CDR3 covers 14 residues. The CDR3 DNA, read in part, is TGTGCCAGCAGCCGCGGGGTTCAAATGGACGAG. It codes for CASSRGVQMDE. The whole CDR3 reads CASSRGVQMDEQYF.

Turning to this clone: The read gets to within 3 residues of the CDR3 end, and the germline J gene fills in the rest. The J gene is TRBJ2-5, the V gene TRBV6-4; 7 bases are a match to TRBD1. The CDR3 is 13 residues long. The ends lost 6 bases at V and 2 bases at J; junction bases unmatched: 3. Germline CDR1 MRHNA, CDR2 SNTAGT. The CDR3 bases that were read are TGTGCCAGCAGGGGACAGCATCAAGAGACC. Translating gives CASRGQHQET. The whole CDR3 sequence is CASRGQHQETQYF.

With regard to this clone: The CDR3 end lies 3 residues beyond the end of the read and is filled in from the germline J gene. The rearrangement joins TRBV5-1 to TRBJ1-1; perhaps TRBD1 as D (6 bases). The germline V gene has CDR1 SGHRS and CDR2 YFSETQ. The CDR3 sequence is 16 residues long. V lost 3 bases, J lost 0 bases, and 15 bases lay in between. The part of the CDR3 DNA that was read is TGCGCCAGCAGCTCCGCCGCAGGGGCGATGAACACTGAA. This sequence encodes CASSSAAGAMNTE. The CDR3 in its entirety is CASSSAAGAMNTEAFF.

Of note for this clone: Read data end 3 residues before the CDR3 end; the end is taken from the germline J gene. V gene TRBV18 combines with J gene TRBJ2-7; weak D call: TRBD1 (5 bases). The germline V gene encodes CDR1 KGHSH and CDR2 LQKENI. V lost 2 bases and J lost 5, with 16 bases in between. The CDR3 spans 15 residues. CDR3 sequence reads: CASSPGRVGVDEQYF. CDR3 bases read: TGTGCCAGCTCACCAGGCAGGGTCGGTGTCGACGAG.

Considering frequency, this clone is medium-sized (0.01 to 0.1%). From the germline J gene comes the end of the CDR3, since the read stops 3 residues before it. The chain couples TRBV15 to TRBJ2-3; 7 nucleotides line up with TRBD1. The germline V gene encodes CDR1 LNHNV and CDR2 YYDKDF (reference sequence). V was clipped by 8 bases and J by 4 bases; unmatched bases: 9. The CDR3 has 14 amino acids. The CDR3 DNA, read in part, is TGTGCCACCGGGGATGACAGGGTATCAGATACG. Its protein product is CATGDDRVSDT. The entire CDR3 is CATGDDRVSDTQYF.

A remark on this clone: The read ends 3 residues early relative to the CDR3; the germline J gene fills the gap. The chain uses TRBV30 and TRBJ2-7, with D perhaps TRBD1 (6 bases). CDR1 and CDR2 from the germline V gene are GTSNPN and SVGIG (reference sequence). The CDR3 runs 14 residues. The germline V and J ends were trimmed by 0 bases and 2 bases, with 11 bases remaining between them. The covered CDR3 bases are TGTGCCTGGAGTGTCGGGACACGGGCCTACGAG. This translates into CAWSVGTRAYE. In full, the CDR3 reads CAWSVGTRAYEQYF.